These 9 T cell receptor beta chains were all obtained from the same sample, sequenced in a study of lymphopenia after photon versus proton radiotherapy. Profiled with immunoSEQ multiplex PCR; TCRdb holds only in-frame clones, not every one. The sample lists 70,000 to 95,000 clones, 80% to 90% occurring once. The material sequenced was peripheral blood, taken from a patient treated with proton-based radiotherapy. Receptors were obtained from a man in his 60s with pancreatic cancer.

This clone occurred once. The gene calls are TRBV10-3 and TRBJ1-5, with D perhaps TRBD1 (5 bases). In germline, CDR1 is ENHRY, CDR2 SYGVKD. The CDR3 sequence is 15 residues long. V was cut by 0 bases and J by 5 bases, with 11 bases left in between. The CDR3 loop is CAISESLQGHQPQHF. The CDR3 bases are TGTGCCATCAGTGAGTCGTTGCAGGGTCATCAGCCCCAGCATTTT.

This clone was seen a few times. The gene calls are TRBV28 and TRBJ1-2; tentative D call: TRBD1 (6 bases). Germline V CDR1 and CDR2: MDHEN, SYDVKM. The CDR3 consists of 12 residues. V gave up 5 bases and J gave up 12 bases, with 16 bases separating them. DNA of the CDR3: TGTGCCAGCAGTATGACAGGTCTCGTCGACACCTTC. Translated, it gives CASSMTGLVDTF.

The chain joins TRBV7-9 to TRBJ1-1; TRBD1 aligns across 7 bases. Germline CDR1 SEHNR, CDR2 FQNEAQ (reference sequence). V lost 2 bases to trimming and J lost 1 base; unmatched junction nucleotides: 7. The length of the CDR3 is 16 residues. CDR3 bases: TGTGCCAGCAGCTTATCAGCCGGGACAGAGAACACTGAAGCTTTCTTT. Its translation: CASSLSAGTENTEAFF. Looking up the rest from reference TRBV7-9 and TRBJ1-1 gives the full variable domain: DTGVSQNPRHKITKRGQNVTFRCDPISEHNRLYWYRQTLGQGPEFLTYFQNEAQLEKSRLLSDRFSAERPKGSFSTLEIQRTEQGDSAMYLCASSLSAGTENTEAFFGQGTRLTVV.

The chain carries TRBV5-6 and TRBJ2-4, with D maybe TRBD2 (7 bases). The V end lost 2 bases, the J end lost 0 bases, and 9 bases lay between the germline ends. Germline lookup yields CDR1 SGHDT and CDR2 YYEEEE. The CDR3 runs to 15 residues. The CDR3 DNA reads as TGTGCCAGCAGCTTAAGGGGGGGAGCCAAAAACATTCAGTACTTC. Protein: CASSLRGGAKNIQYF.

The V gene is TRBV6-5, the J gene TRBJ2-1; 9 bases agree with TRBD2. The CDR3 runs to 15 residues. The ends lost 7 bases at V and 8 bases at J; junction bases unmatched: 12. Germline loops: CDR1 MNHEY, CDR2 SVGAGI. This CDR3 reads CASKTGLAVWHEQFF. In nucleotides, the CDR3 is TGTGCCAGCAAAACGGGACTAGCTGTATGGCATGAGCAGTTCTTC.

The gene calls are TRBV9 and TRBJ2-6; possibly TRBD2 for D (6 bases). This CDR3 has 16 amino acids. The germline gives CDR1 SGDLS, CDR2 YYNGEE. Deletions cut 4 bases from V and 4 bases from J, with 15 bases between. The CDR3: CASSPRGGSGANVLTF. The CDR3 nucleotides read TGTGCCAGCAGCCCCCGGGGAGGTTCGGGGGCCAACGTCCTGACTTTC.

Only a few counts were recorded for this clone. V gene TRBV9 combines with J gene TRBJ1-2, with D uncertain. The CDR3 contains 15 residues. The ends were cut back, 0 bases at V and 0 bases at J, with 9 bases in the middle. Germline CDR1 is SGDLS and CDR2 is YYNGEE. In nucleotides, the CDR3 is TGTGCCAGCAGCGTAGGCTGGGGAGCTAACTATGGCTACACCTTC. Protein: CASSVGWGANYGYTF. Full variable domain (rest looked up from reference TRBV9 and TRBJ1-2): DSGVTQTPKHLITATGQRVTLRCSPRSGDLSVYWYQQSLDQGLQFLIQYYNGEERAKGNILERFSAQQFPDLHSELNLSSLELGDSALYFCASSVGWGANYGYTFGSGTRLTVV.

This rearrangement joins TRBV6-1 to TRBJ1-1; D remains unclear. CDR1 is MNHNS and CDR2 is SASEGT in the germline V gene. This CDR3 comprises 13 residues. V was trimmed by 8 bases and J by 3 bases, leaving 13 bases between them. CDR3 protein: CASVHAIDTEAFF. The CDR3, as DNA: TGTGCCAGCGTACACGCAATTGACACTGAAGCTTTCTTT.

The chain has TRBV14 and TRBJ1-2; a weak D match, TRBD1 (5 bases). The CDR3 is 15 amino acids. With 0 bases removed from V and 4 bases from J, the gap between germline ends came to 12 bases. Germline assignment: CDR1 SGHDN and CDR2 FVKESK. CDR3 in amino acids: CASSQDLSGPYGYTF. The CDR3 DNA follows: TGTGCCAGCAGCCAAGATCTTTCAGGGCCCTATGGCTACACCTTC.